This entry lists 15 T cell receptor beta chains sequenced from one sample in a study of T cells after yellow fever vaccination. MiXCR, applied by TCRdb to the 5' RACE reads, yields one record per CDR3 protein. The repertoire has roughly 500,000 distinct CDR3 sequences, 15% to 20% of them found once; the top ten carry over 11%. The input for sequencing was PBMCs, taken 15 days after the yellow fever booster vaccination. The receptors were sampled from a man younger than 40 who received the YFV17D yellow fever vaccine.

This clonotype appeared a single time. This sequence joins TRBV28 and TRBJ2-1, with D tentatively TRBD1 or TRBD2 (5 bases each). Germline-derived CDR1 and CDR2 are MDHEN and SYDVKM. The CDR3 length is 11 residues. V lost 8 bases and J lost 7, with 9 bases in between. As DNA, the CDR3 is TGTGCCAGCGTGGGGGAGAATGAGCAGTTCTTC. This sequence encodes CASVGENEQFF.

The J gene is TRBJ1-4, the V gene TRBV5-1; D is undetermined. Trimming left V 3 bases short and J 10 bases short, with 13 bases between. Germline V gene lookup returns CDR1 SGHRS and CDR2 YFSETQ. CDR3 size: 13 residues. The CDR3 region is CASSSWIDGKLFF. The CDR3 coding sequence is TGCGCCAGCAGCTCATGGATCGACGGAAAACTGTTTTTT.

The V gene is TRBV5-1, the J gene TRBJ1-2, with D possibly being TRBD1 (5 bases). The V and J ends lost 0 bases and 5 bases respectively, with 11 bases between them. CDR1 and CDR2 from the germline V gene are SGHRS and YFSETQ. The length of the CDR3 is 14 residues. This CDR3 is CASSLGQSLYGYTF. DNA of the CDR3: TGCGCCAGCAGCTTGGGACAGAGCCTTTATGGCTACACCTTC.

The chain has TRBV4-2 and TRBJ2-7, with 12 nucleotides matching TRBD2. Trimming cost V 0 bases and J 4 bases; bases outside gene matches: 4. The germline gives CDR1 LGHNA, CDR2 YNFKEQ. This CDR3 comprises 16 residues. CDR3 DNA: TGTGCCAGCAGCCAAGACACTAGCGGGAGGAAGTACGAGCAGTACTTC. Its protein product is CASSQDTSGRKYEQYF.

This clonotype was seen just once. The chain combines TRBV28 with TRBJ2-5; D remains unclear. This CDR3 comprises 12 residues. The germline CDR1 and CDR2 sequences are MDHEN and SYDVKM. V was cut by 8 bases and J by 5 bases, with 12 bases left in between. CDR3 loop: CASREAGETQYF. CDR3 nucleotide sequence: TGTGCCAGCCGCGAGGCCGGGGAGACCCAGTACTTC.

The chain recombines TRBV9 with TRBJ2-1; TRBD2 agrees at 7 bases. Germline-derived CDR1 and CDR2 are SGDLS and YYNGEE. V gave up 2 bases and J gave up 3 bases; unmatched junction bases: 5. The CDR3 contains 15 residues. As DNA, the CDR3 is TGTGCCAGCAGCGTGTGGGGCGGGGGCTACAATGAGCAGTTCTTC. Protein sequence: CASSVWGGGYNEQFF.

This clonotype was picked up a small number of times. The chain links TRBV29-1 to TRBJ2-5; 9 nucleotides align to TRBD2. This CDR3 region has 16 residues. Trimming at V came to 0 bases and at J to 2 bases, leaving 7 bases not matched to a gene. Germline assignment: CDR1 SQVTM and CDR2 ANQGSEA. The CDR3 region is CSVEDQGLARQETQYF. In DNA, the CDR3 is TGCAGCGTTGAAGATCAGGGACTAGCCAGACAAGAGACCCAGTACTTC.

The genes are TRBV19 and TRBJ2-1; 7 nucleotides align to TRBD2. CDR1 is LNHDA, CDR2 SQIVND, per germline (reference sequence). V trimming: 8 bases; J trimming: 3 bases; junction bases outside the gene matches: 1. The CDR3 extends over 12 amino acids. The CDR3 here is CASRDYYNEQFF. Written as DNA, the CDR3 is TGTGCCAGTCGGGACTACTACAATGAGCAGTTCTTC. Full variable domain (rest looked up from reference TRBV19 and TRBJ2-1): DGGITQSPKYLFRKEGQNVTLSCEQNLNHDAMYWYRQDPGQGLRLIYYSQIVNDFQKGDIAEGYSVSREKKESFPLTVTSAQKNPTAFYLCASRDYYNEQFFGPGTRLTVL.

This clonotype was observed a few times. This chain connects TRBV6-2 or TRBV6-3 to TRBJ2-7; 9 nucleotides agree with TRBD1. Germline CDR1 is MNHEY and CDR2 is SVGEGT. This CDR3 spans 15 amino acids. Unmatched junction bases numbered 9, after V lost 6 bases and J lost 3 bases. The CDR3: CASSAIGTGNYEQYF. The DNA for the CDR3 is TGTGCCAGCAGCGCAATCGGGACAGGGAACTACGAGCAGTACTTC.

In this sample, this clonotype turned up a few times. The chain is built from TRBV12-3 or TRBV12-4 and TRBJ2-7; D not resolved. The CDR3 sequence is 13 residues long. V was trimmed by 5 bases and J by 1 base, leaving 9 bases between them. The CDR3 DNA follows: TGTGCCAGCAGTAAAGTAGGATCCTACGAGCAGTACTTC. Translating it yields CASSKVGSYEQYF.

This chain joins TRBV10-3 and TRBJ2-7; D perhaps matches TRBD2 (6 bases). V was shortened by 6 bases and J by 4 bases, with 22 bases between the two germline ends. The germline V gene has CDR1 ENHRY and CDR2 SYGVKD. The CDR3 consists of 16 residues. CDR3: CAISTLAGTYAYEQYF. The CDR3 nucleotides read TGTGCCATCAGCACTTTGGCTGGGACTTACGCGTACGAGCAGTACTTC.

This chain links TRBV6-1 with TRBJ1-2; a weak D match, TRBD1 (5 bases). In germline, CDR1 is MNHNS, CDR2 SASEGT. With 6 bases removed from V and 8 bases from J, the gap between germline ends came to 25 bases. The CDR3 covers 16 residues. The CDR3, as DNA: TGTGCCAGCAGACTGGGGACGCAGGCCCCAGGTGGCGGCTACACCTTC. Translation gives CASRLGTQAPGGGYTF.

This clonotype turned up a few times. The chain employs TRBV20-1 and TRBJ2-1, with TRBD2 identical over 9 bases. Germline V gene lookup returns CDR1 DFQATT and CDR2 SNEGSKA (reference sequence). The CDR3 extends over 15 amino acids. The trim removed 3 bases at V and 4 bases at J, leaving 7 bases unmatched. The CDR3 sequence: CSASVPSGVYNEQFF. Here the CDR3 DNA reads TGCAGTGCTAGCGTGCCTAGCGGGGTATACAATGAGCAGTTCTTC.

This sequence joins TRBV11-2 and TRBJ2-1, with TRBD2 matching over 15 bases. This CDR3 is 16 amino acids long. The trim removed 5 bases at V and 6 bases at J, leaving 5 bases unmatched. The germline CDR1 and CDR2 sequences are SGHAT and FQNNGV. CDR3 coding DNA: TGTGCCAGCAGCCATCCGGGACTAGCGGGAGGCAATGAGCAGTTCTTC. Protein: CASSHPGLAGGNEQFF.

The chain couples TRBV12-3 or TRBV12-4 to TRBJ1-2; TRBD1 matches at 7 bases. The CDR3 has 13 residues. Trimming at V came to 6 bases and at J to 8 bases, leaving 9 bases not matched to a gene. As DNA, the CDR3 is TGTGCCAGCAGCCAGACAGGGTCGGGAGGCTACACCTTC. As protein: CASSQTGSGGYTF.